This TCR beta chain was recovered during a study of early T cells in non-severe SARS-CoV-2 infection. Germline lookup yields CDR1 DFQATT and CDR2 SNEGSKA (reference sequence). V was pared by 3 bases and J by 6 bases, with 16 bases between. The CDR3 has 14 residues. This clonotype was counted ten times or more. TCRdb processed the 5' RACE reads anew with MiXCR; each CDR3 protein has one entry. Of over 50,000 distinct CDR3 sequences listed, 8% to 10% are singletons. Sequencing used whole blood. This sequence was found in an adult who was a healthcare worker with PCR-confirmed SARS-CoV-2 infection or an uninfected control (not recorded which). This rearrangement joins TRBV20-1 to TRBJ2-3; perhaps TRBD1 as D (6 bases). Written as DNA, the CDR3 is TGCAGTGCTAGTACAGGGAAATTGGCTGATACGCAGTATTTT. This encodes CSASTGKLADTQYF.